This T cell receptor (beta chain) derives from a study of blood T cell repertoires in COVID-19. For the study at large: COVID-19 samples from acute and convalescent phases originated in the United States, Italy and Spain.

In the study's own analysis: Reference gene primer amplification in the assay estimated nucleated cell counts. Profiled with immunoSEQ multiplex PCR; TCRdb holds only in-frame clones, not every one. The DNA gave D and trimming, while V, J and clone size come from that table. The table lists 190,000 or so clones, about 88% of them singletons. Germline CDR1 and CDR2: LNHDA and SQIVND (reference sequence). The CDR3 is 15 amino acids. The V gene lost 3 bases and the J gene lost 1 base, with 10 bases spanning the gap. The receptor was isolated from a woman aged 25 to 39 with active or convalescent COVID-19. The chain recombines TRBV19 with TRBJ2-1; perhaps TRBD2 as D (6 bases). Sequences were obtained from peripheral blood. The CDR3 here is CASSMGGRSYNEQFF. CDR3 nucleotide sequence: TGTGCCAGTAGTATGGGAGGACGTTCCTACAATGAGCAGTTCTTC.